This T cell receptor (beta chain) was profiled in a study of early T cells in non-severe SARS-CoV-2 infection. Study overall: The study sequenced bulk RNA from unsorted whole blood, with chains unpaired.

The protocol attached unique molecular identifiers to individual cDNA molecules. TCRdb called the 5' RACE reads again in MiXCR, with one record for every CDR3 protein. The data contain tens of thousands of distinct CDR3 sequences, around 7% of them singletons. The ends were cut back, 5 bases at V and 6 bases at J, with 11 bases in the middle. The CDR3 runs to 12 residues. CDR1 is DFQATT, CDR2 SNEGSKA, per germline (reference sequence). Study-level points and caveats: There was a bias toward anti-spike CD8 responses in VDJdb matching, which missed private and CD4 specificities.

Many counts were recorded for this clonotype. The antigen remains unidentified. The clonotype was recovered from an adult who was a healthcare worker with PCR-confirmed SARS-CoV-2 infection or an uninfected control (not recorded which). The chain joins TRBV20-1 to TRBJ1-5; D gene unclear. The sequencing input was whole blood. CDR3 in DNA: TGCAGTGCTGGTTTGTCGGCTCAGCCCCAGCATTTT. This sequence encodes CSAGLSAQPQHF.